The 20 T cell receptor beta chains in this list originate from one sample, sequenced in a study of shared clonotypes between healthy human individuals. Here immunoSEQ multiplex PCR was the method, and the copy in TCRdb shows in-frame clones only, minus some. This table holds just under 350,000 clones, more than 60% found once. The sequencing input was memory CD4+ T cells sorted from blood. Subset meaning: CD45RA-negative fraction. The receptor source for this set is a man aged 25 to 40 in good health.

The J gene is TRBJ2-3, the V gene TRBV19; 7 bases agree with TRBD2. This CDR3 is built from 15 residues. Trimming took 5 bases from V and 5 from J; bases not matched to a gene: 10. The germline V gene has CDR1 LNHDA and CDR2 SQIVND (reference sequence). CDR3 residues: CASSLASGQVDTQYF. In DNA, the CDR3 is TGTGCCAGTAGTCTGGCTAGCGGTCAGGTAGATACGCAGTATTTT. Complete variable domain (other parts from reference TRBV19 and TRBJ2-3): DGGITQSPKYLFRKEGQNVTLSCEQNLNHDAMYWYRQDPGQGLRLIYYSQIVNDFQKGDIAEGYSVSREKKESFPLTVTSAQKNPTAFYLCASSLASGQVDTQYFGPGTRLTVL.

The rearrangement uses TRBV27 and TRBJ2-3; D unclear. Germline assignment: CDR1 MNHEY and CDR2 SMNVEV (reference sequence). Trimming removed 8 bases at V and 2 bases at J, with 11 bases between. The CDR3 extends over 13 amino acids. The DNA of the CDR3 is TGTGCCAGCTGGGATATAGCCACAGATACGCAGTATTTT. Translation: CASWDIATDTQYF.

The chain carries TRBV7-9 and TRBJ2-7; either TRBD1 or TRBD2 may supply D (5 bases each). The germline V gene has CDR1 SEHNR and CDR2 FQNEAQ (reference sequence). CDR3 length equals 18 residues. V shed 0 bases and J shed 0 bases, with 18 bases lying between them. Here the CDR3 DNA reads TGTGCCAGCAGCTTAGCGAAAGTACCGGGGCGAAACTCCTACGAGCAGTACTTC. Its translation is CASSLAKVPGRNSYEQYF.

This rearrangement joins TRBV29-1 to TRBJ2-7; tentatively, D is TRBD2 (6 bases). CDR1 and CDR2 from the germline V gene are SQVTM and ANQGSEA. CDR3 length: 12 residues. V lost 4 bases and J 2 bases, leaving 9 bases between the germline ends. The CDR3 here is CSVVVAAYEQYF. DNA for the CDR3: TGCAGCGTTGTAGTAGCGGCCTACGAGCAGTACTTC.

The CDR3 nucleotides are TGTGCCAGCAGTGGGGGAAGCGGGAACTCCTACGAGCAGTACTTC. Its protein is CASSGGSGNSYEQYF. The V gene is TRBV2, the J gene TRBJ2-7, with TRBD2 identical over 7 bases. Germline V lookup: CDR1 SNHLY, CDR2 FYNNEI. The CDR3 runs to 15 residues. V lost 4 bases and J lost 0; bases outside the gene matches: 6. Looking up the rest from reference TRBV2 and TRBJ2-7 gives the full variable domain: EPEVTQTPSHQVTQMGQEVILRCVPISNHLYFYWYRQILGQKVEFLVSFYNNEISEKSEIFDDQFSVERPDGSNFTLKIRSTKLEDSAMYFCASSGGSGNSYEQYFGPGTRLTVT.

This chain joins TRBV29-1 and TRBJ2-1; TRBD2 is a possible D gene (5 bases). The germline V gene encodes CDR1 SQVTM and CDR2 ANQGSEA. With 5 bases removed from V and 8 bases from J, the gap between germline ends came to 16 bases. The CDR3 extends over 13 amino acids. As DNA, the CDR3 is TGCAGCGTTTCCCTAGCTGGCTCCTATGAGCAGTTCTTC. Amino acids: CSVSLAGSYEQFF.

The genes are TRBV2 and TRBJ1-4, with no clear D. Trimming took off 8 bases at V and 4 bases at J, with 14 bases between the two ends. Germline CDR1 and CDR2: SNHLY and FYNNEI. CDR3 length: 14 residues. As DNA, the CDR3 is TGTGCCAGCCAAACCGAGCAGAGTAATGAAAAACTGTTTTTT. Protein: CASQTEQSNEKLFF.

This clone was seen a few times. This chain uses TRBV2 with TRBJ2-1; 11 bases match TRBD2. The CDR3 loop spans 13 amino acids. V lost 4 bases and J lost 8; bases outside the gene matches: 1. CDR1 SNHLY and CDR2 FYNNEI come from the germline V gene. CDR3 in DNA: TGTGCCAGCAGTGTACTAGCGGGGGATGAGCAGTTCTTC. This encodes CASSVLAGDEQFF.

The chain couples TRBV28 to TRBJ1-1; D is possibly TRBD1 (6 bases). The CDR3 covers 14 residues. The V end was cut by 5 bases, the J end by 4 bases, with 14 bases between. Looked up from germline, CDR1 is MDHEN and CDR2 is SYDVKM. CDR3 amino acids: CASSPFGGGTEAFF. CDR3 coding DNA: TGTGCCAGCAGTCCGTTCGGGGGCGGCACTGAAGCTTTCTTT.

The V and J genes are TRBV5-1 and TRBJ2-3, with 8 nucleotides matching TRBD2. CDR1 and CDR2 from the germline V gene are SGHRS and YFSETQ. V was pared by 6 bases and J by 6 bases, with 15 bases of the junction left unmatched. This CDR3 region has 16 residues. CDR3: CASTFVAGGRGDTQYF. The DNA of the CDR3 is TGCGCCAGCACTTTTGTGGCGGGAGGAAGGGGTGATACGCAGTATTTT.

The rearrangement joins TRBV5-1 to TRBJ2-6; D unclear. The V end was cut by 5 bases, the J end by 0 bases, with 6 bases between. The CDR3 length is 14 residues. Looked up from germline, CDR1 is SGHRS and CDR2 is YFSETQ. CDR3 sequence reads: CASREGSGANVLTF. The CDR3 nucleotides read TGCGCCAGCAGGGAAGGCTCTGGGGCCAACGTCCTGACTTTC.

The V call is TRBV5-4, the J call TRBJ2-1; 10 bases fit TRBD2. Germline CDR1 reads SGHNT; CDR2 reads YYREEE (reference sequence). This CDR3 has 15 residues. V was clipped by 0 bases and J by 4 bases; unmatched bases: 1. The CDR3 nucleotides read TGTGCCAGCAGCTTGGAACTAGCGGGATACAATGAGCAGTTCTTC. It translates to CASSLELAGYNEQFF.

This chain joins TRBV25-1 and TRBJ1-2; D gene ambiguous. This CDR3 is 14 amino acids long. Deletions cut 3 bases from V and 7 bases from J, with 15 bases between. CDR1 and CDR2 from the germline V gene are MGHDK and SYGVNS. In DNA form, the CDR3 reads TGTGCCAGCAGTGAGGTGGGGAAGGTTGGTGGCTACACCTTC. Protein sequence: CASSEVGKVGGYTF.

The table lists this clone with many counts. V gene TRBV6-1 combines with J gene TRBJ2-5; no reliable D call. The CDR3 consists of 15 residues. Trimming pared 1 base from V and 0 bases from J, leaving 9 bases between. Germline CDR1 and CDR2: MNHNS and SASEGT. DNA for the CDR3: TGTGCCAGCAGTGAAGAATACTGGTACCAAGAGACCCAGTACTTC. Encoded protein: CASSEEYWYQETQYF.

V usage is TRBV10-2 and J usage is TRBJ2-2; no firm D call. Deletions cut 6 bases from V and 3 bases from J, with 2 bases between. The CDR3 contains 11 residues. Germline values: CDR1 WSHSY, CDR2 SAAADI. CDR3 in amino acids: CASSHTGELFF. In DNA, the CDR3 is TGCGCCAGCAGCCACACCGGGGAGCTGTTTTTT.

This clone was seen once. The chain employs TRBV7-8 and TRBJ2-2; D may be TRBD2 (7 bases). Trimming shortened V by 5 bases and J by 6 bases, and 13 bases separated the two germline ends. This CDR3 spans 14 amino acids. Germline values: CDR1 SGHVS, CDR2 FQNEAQ. Written as DNA, the CDR3 is TGTGCCAGCAGCCCCCCCGGGGGGCCCGGGGAGCTGTTTTTT. Translated: CASSPPGGPGELFF.

This clone was detected many times. Different DNA sequences within this sample yield the same CDR3. The V gene is TRBV4-1, the J gene TRBJ2-2; D is tentatively TRBD1 or TRBD2 (6 bases each). This CDR3 spans 15 amino acids. V lost 4 bases, J lost 3 bases, and 12 bases lay in between. Germline V lookup: CDR1 MGHRA, CDR2 YSYEKL. CDR3 sequence (DNA): TGCGCCAGCAGCCGAGGGGGGAGTGACACCGGGGAGCTGTTTTTT. Amino acids: CASSRGGSDTGELFF.

V and J are TRBV5-6 and TRBJ2-5, with D perhaps TRBD2 (7 bases). The CDR3 has 15 amino acids. The V end was cut by 4 bases, the J end by 4 bases, with 17 bases between. Germline CDR1 SGHDT, CDR2 YYEEEE. The CDR3 loop reads CASSNPGGPGETQYF. The DNA for the CDR3 is TGTGCCAGCAGCAACCCCGGGGGGCCGGGAGAGACCCAGTACTTC.

CDR3 amino acids: CASRPNRVYTGELFF. For the CDR3, the DNA is TGTGCCAGCAGGCCAAACAGGGTTTACACCGGGGAGCTGTTTTTT. V and J are TRBV27 and TRBJ2-2; TRBD1 might be the D (6 bases). CDR1 and CDR2 from the germline V gene are MNHEY and SMNVEV (reference sequence). Trimming took off 6 bases at V and 3 bases at J, with 14 bases between the two ends. This CDR3 comprises 15 residues.

A remark on this clone: Other DNA sequences from this sample encode an identical CDR3 as well. The chain is built from TRBV28 and TRBJ1-1; D uncertain. The length of the CDR3 is 13 residues. Germline V gene lookup returns CDR1 MDHEN and CDR2 SYDVKM. V was cut by 5 bases and J by 0 bases, with 7 bases left in between. The DNA of the CDR3 is TGTGCCAGCAGTAGTACAGTGAACACTGAAGCTTTCTTT. Amino acid sequence: CASSSTVNTEAFF.